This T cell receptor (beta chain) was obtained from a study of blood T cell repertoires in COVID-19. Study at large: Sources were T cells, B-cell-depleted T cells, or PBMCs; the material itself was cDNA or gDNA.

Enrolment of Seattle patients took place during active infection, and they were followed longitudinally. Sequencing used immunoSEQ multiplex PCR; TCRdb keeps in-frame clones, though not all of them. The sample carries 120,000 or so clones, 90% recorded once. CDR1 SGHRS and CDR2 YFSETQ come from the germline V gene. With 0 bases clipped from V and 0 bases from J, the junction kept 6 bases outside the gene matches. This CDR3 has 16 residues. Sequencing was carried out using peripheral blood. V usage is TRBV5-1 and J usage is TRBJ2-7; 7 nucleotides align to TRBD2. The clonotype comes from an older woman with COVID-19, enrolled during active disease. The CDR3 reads CASSLAPAGPSYEQYF. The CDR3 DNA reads TGCGCCAGCAGCTTGGCCCCAGCGGGGCCCTCCTACGAGCAGTACTTC.